These T cell receptor beta chains were read from a single sample in a study of blood T cell repertoires in COVID-19. Assay: immunoSEQ multiplex PCR; the TCRdb copy retains only in-frame clones and omits some. Of approximately 170,000 clones listed, 74% are singletons. Sequencing used peripheral blood. All receptors derive from a woman over 75 with acute or convalescent COVID-19. CDR3s include the opening cysteine and the closing phenylalanine or tryptophan. The D gene is left open where the match is weak. A clone size is listed for some rows: how often the clone was seen (once, few, many), or a class if it is expanded.

J gene	D gene	clone size	V gene	CDR3 DNA	CDR3 protein
TRBJ1-2	-	-	TRBV19	TGTGCCAGTAGTACCGCCAACCTGAGGGGCTACACCTTC	CASSTANLRGYTF
TRBJ1-2	-	-	TRBV6-2/TRBV6-3	TGTGCCAGCAGTTACACAGAGAATGGCTACACCTTC	CASSYTENGYTF
TRBJ2-7	-	-	TRBV21-1	TGTGCCAGCAGCAAAAGCCGGGACAGGGAACGACCTCGCCACGAGCAGTACTTC	CASSKSRDRERPRHEQYF
TRBJ1-2	TRBD1	-	TRBV7-6	TGTGCCAGCAGCCTCGGGACAGGGTTCTACACCTTC	CASSLGTGFYTF
TRBJ2-7	TRBD2	-	TRBV4-3	TGCGCCAGCAGCCAAGGACTAGCGGGAGGGTCGACGATCTCCTACGAGCAGTACTTC	CASSQGLAGGSTISYEQYF
TRBJ2-7	TRBD1	-	TRBV10-3	TGTGCCACCCAGGCGGACAGGGATTATCACGAGCAATACTTC	CATQADRDYHEQYF
TRBJ1-3	-	-	TRBV11-3	TGTGCCAGCAGCTTAAGGAGAGCTGGAAACACCATATATTTT	CASSLRRAGNTIYF
TRBJ2-1	-	few	TRBV19	TGTGCCAGTAGTCCTGCCCGAGGCTCCTACAATGAGCAGTTCTTC	CASSPARGSYNEQFF
TRBJ2-7	TRBD1	-	TRBV5-4	TGTGCCAGCAGCGACAGGGGGCCTTCCTACGAGCAGTACTTC	CASSDRGPSYEQYF
TRBJ2-3	TRBD2	-	TRBV7-2	TGTGCCAGCAGCTCAGGGACTAGCGGGAGTGCAGATACGCAGTATTTT	CASSSGTSGSADTQYF
TRBJ2-1	-	-	TRBV19	TGTGCCAGTAGACAGGGTCCCTACAATGAGCAGTTCTTC	CASRQGPYNEQFF
TRBJ2-7	TRBD2	-	TRBV6-5	TGTGCCAGCACCCGGAGGCTAGCGGATTACGAGCAGTACTTC	CASTRRLADYEQYF
TRBJ2-5	TRBD2	few	TRBV19	TGTGCCAGTAATCTCGCACGCGCGGGAGGGCAAGAGACCCAGTACTTC	CASNLARAGGQETQYF
TRBJ1-5	-	-	TRBV19	TGTGCCAGTACCCTAGCCCGTAGCAATCAGCCCCAGCATTTT	CASTLARSNQPQHF
TRBJ2-3	-	-	TRBV7-9	TGTGCCAGCAGCGCGGGATTGGGCACAGATACGCAGTATTTT	CASSAGLGTDTQYF
TRBJ1-2	-	many	TRBV10-1	TGCGCCAGCAGTAGTACGACAGGATACTACACCTTC	CASSSTTGYYTF
TRBJ1-6	-	-	TRBV5-5	TGTGCCAGCGGCGACAGGCCGGCTAATTCACCCCTCCACTTT	CASGDRPANSPLHF
TRBJ1-1	-	-	TRBV7-2	TGTGCCAGCAGTCGACTGTTTATGAACACTGAAGCTTTCTTT	CASSRLFMNTEAFF
TRBJ2-4	TRBD2	-	TRBV27	TGTGCCAGCAGTTTAGGGGGGGCGGGAGGAGACATTCAGTACTTC	CASSLGGAGGDIQYF
TRBJ2-1	TRBD2	-	TRBV5-1	TGCGCCAGCAGCTCGATAAAGAGGACTAGCGGAGATTACAATGAGCAGTTCTTC	CASSSIKRTSGDYNEQFF